This entry lists 27 T cell receptor beta chains sequenced from one sample in a study of cytomegalovirus exposure and HLA in healthy donors. Profiled with immunoSEQ multiplex PCR; TCRdb holds only in-frame clones, not every one. The repertoire holds roughly 75,000 clones, about 94% seen once, with over 2% in the top ten. The sequenced sample was PBMCs. These TCRs come from a woman aged 18-29 years in good health and CMV-seronegative.

The CDR3 sequence is CASSLDVVWGGEETQYF. The CDR3 region has the DNA TGTGCCAGCAGCTTAGACGTTGTTTGGGGGGGGGAAGAGACCCAGTACTTC. The V call is TRBV7-6, the J call TRBJ2-5, with 7 nucleotides matching TRBD2. J lost 3 bases, V lost 1 base, and 11 bases had no gene match. Germline CDR1 is SGHVS and CDR2 is FNYEAQ. The CDR3 is 17 amino acids.

The rearrangement links TRBV6-6 to TRBJ2-2; D is unresolved. The length of the CDR3 is 13 residues. The germline CDR1 and CDR2 sequences are MNHNY and SVGAGI (reference sequence). The V and J ends lost 6 bases and 2 bases respectively, with 7 bases between them. CDR3: CASRGLNTGELFF. CDR3 bases: TGTGCCAGCAGGGGCCTAAACACCGGGGAGCTGTTTTTT.

The V call is TRBV30, the J call TRBJ2-3; D remains ambiguous. V gave up 4 bases and J gave up 1 base, with 12 bases separating them. The CDR3 consists of 14 residues. Germline assignment: CDR1 GTSNPN and CDR2 SVGIG (reference sequence). This chain's CDR3 is CAWNLVERTDTQYF. Here the CDR3 DNA reads TGTGCCTGGAACCTAGTGGAACGCACAGATACGCAGTATTTT. Full variable domain (rest looked up from reference TRBV30 and TRBJ2-3): SQTIHQWPATLVQPVGSPLSLECTVEGTSNPNLYWYRQAAGRGLQLLFYSVGIGQISSEVPQNLSASRPQDRQFILSSKKLLLSDSGFYLCAWNLVERTDTQYFGPGTRLTVL.

In this sample, this clone turned up once. The chain links TRBV5-1 to TRBJ2-3; 8 bases align to TRBD2. Germline V lookup: CDR1 SGHRS, CDR2 YFSETQ. CDR3 length equals 16 residues. V lost 0 bases to trimming and J lost 2 bases; unmatched junction nucleotides: 5. CDR3 sequence reads: CASSLGTGGSTDTQYF. The CDR3 DNA reads as TGCGCCAGCAGCTTGGGGACGGGAGGGTCCACAGATACGCAGTATTTT. Using reference TRBV5-1 and TRBJ2-3 for the parts outside the CDR3, the full variable domain is KAGVTQTPRYLIKTRGQQVTLSCSPISGHRSVSWYQQTPGQGLQFLFEYFSETQRNKGNFPGRFSGRQFSNSRSEMNVSTLELGDSALYLCASSLGTGGSTDTQYFGPGTRLTVL.

The chain links TRBV28 to TRBJ2-1; 7 bases align to TRBD1. J gave up 2 bases and V 6 bases, and 10 bases lay outside the gene matches. Looked up from germline, CDR1 is MDHEN and CDR2 is SYDVKM. The CDR3 runs to 16 residues. DNA for the CDR3: TGTGCCAGCAGCCCCATAGACGGGACAGCCTACAATGAGCAGTTCTTC. Its translation: CASSPIDGTAYNEQFF.

The DNA of the CDR3 is TGTGCCGCCACAACCTACAATGAGCAGTTCTTC. Its protein is CAATTYNEQFF. The V call is TRBV7-9, the J call TRBJ2-1; no clear D. The CDR3 length is 11 residues. The germline gives CDR1 SEHNR, CDR2 FQNEAQ (reference sequence). The V gene lost 11 bases and the J gene lost 2 bases, with 7 bases spanning the gap.

This clone occurred once. The J gene is TRBJ1-4, the V gene TRBV27; TRBD1 might be the D (5 bases). The germline V gene has CDR1 MNHEY and CDR2 SMNVEV (reference sequence). The length of the CDR3 is 18 residues. V was clipped by 5 bases and J by 6 bases, with 25 bases between them. In DNA form, the CDR3 reads TGTGCCAGCAGTCGAACTTCCTCTGGGGGGAAGTGGTATGAAAAACTGTTTTTT. Translation gives CASSRTSSGGKWYEKLFF.

The V gene is TRBV5-5, the J gene TRBJ2-7, with 8 bases identical to TRBD1. With 0 bases clipped from V and 4 bases from J, the junction kept 3 bases outside the gene matches. Per the germline V gene, CDR1 is SGHKS and CDR2 is YYEKEE (reference sequence). The CDR3 covers 14 residues. The CDR3 DNA is TGTGCCAGCAGCTTGGGCAGGGGGCCGTACGAGCAGTACTTC. Its translation is CASSLGRGPYEQYF.

The chain uses TRBV5-5 and TRBJ1-1; 7 bases line up with TRBD1. V was pared by 3 bases and J by 1 base, with 0 bases of the junction left unmatched. The CDR3 spans 13 residues. Germline V gene data show CDR1 as SGHKS and CDR2 as YYEKEE (reference sequence). The CDR3, as DNA: TGTGCCAGCAGCTGGGACAGGAACACTGAAGCTTTCTTT. This translates into CASSWDRNTEAFF.

The V and J genes are TRBV5-1 and TRBJ2-1; 10 nucleotides agree with TRBD2. Germline V gives CDR1 SGHRS, CDR2 YFSETQ. V lost 4 bases to trimming and J lost 5 bases; unmatched junction nucleotides: 6. This CDR3 has 15 amino acids. The CDR3 region is CASSPLAGVNNEQFF. The CDR3 region has the DNA TGCGCCAGCAGCCCCCTAGCGGGAGTTAACAATGAGCAGTTCTTC.

A word on this clone: Other DNA sequences in the same sample also yield this CDR3. The chain links TRBV5-1 to TRBJ2-1; D is uncertain. The germline gives CDR1 SGHRS, CDR2 YFSETQ. This CDR3 has 12 residues. V lost 2 bases to trimming and J lost 7 bases, with 7 bases between them. CDR3 region: CASSLSRNEQFF. The CDR3 nucleotides read TGCGCCAGCAGCTTATCTAGGAATGAGCAGTTCTTC. Supplemented by reference TRBV5-1 and TRBJ2-1, the full variable domain reads KAGVTQTPRYLIKTRGQQVTLSCSPISGHRSVSWYQQTPGQGLQFLFEYFSETQRNKGNFPGRFSGRQFSNSRSEMNVSTLELGDSALYLCASSLSRNEQFFGPGTRLTVL.

The chain links TRBV6-5 to TRBJ1-1; 10 nucleotides line up with TRBD1. This CDR3 contains 13 residues. V was pared by 2 bases and J by 11 bases, with 5 bases of the junction left unmatched. Germline V gene sequence: CDR1 MNHEY, CDR2 SVGAGI. CDR3 nucleotides: TGTGCCAGCAGTTACCGACAGGGGGCCGAGGCTTTCTTT. The encoded protein is CASSYRQGAEAFF.

The CDR3 DNA reads as TGTGCCAGTAACTCGGGACTACACTACAATGAGCAGTTCTTC. Protein: CASNSGLHYNEQFF. The gene calls are TRBV19 and TRBJ2-1; 7 nucleotides agree with TRBD2. After removal of 7 bases from V and 3 bases from J, the junction contained 6 bases not matched to a gene. The CDR3 loop spans 14 amino acids. Germline CDR1 and CDR2: LNHDA and SQIVND (reference sequence).

This clone came up a few times. The genes are TRBV30 and TRBJ1-2; tentatively, D is TRBD1 (6 bases). The V gene lost 2 bases and the J gene lost 0 bases, with 13 bases spanning the gap. The CDR3 extends over 15 amino acids. Germline CDR1 and CDR2: GTSNPN and SVGIG (reference sequence). The DNA for the CDR3 is TGTGCCTGGAGTCGCTCCCCAGGGGCTAACTATGGCTACACCTTC. It codes for CAWSRSPGANYGYTF.

V is TRBV5-1 and J is TRBJ2-7; 9 bases agree with TRBD1. CDR1 and CDR2 (germline): SGHRS, YFSETQ. The CDR3 consists of 15 residues. The V segment lost 4 bases and the J segment 7 bases; nucleotides outside the gene matches: 12. CDR3 sequence (DNA): TGCGCCAGCAGCACTGGGACAGGGACAAGGGTTGAGCAGTACTTC. Translating it yields CASSTGTGTRVEQYF.

This clone was seen just once. V and J are TRBV5-6 and TRBJ2-5; D is unresolved. V was clipped by 2 bases and J by 4 bases, with 6 bases between them. The CDR3 covers 12 residues. CDR1 and CDR2 (germline): SGHDT, YYEEEE. The DNA for the CDR3 is TGTGCCAGCAGCTTCCGGAGAGAGACCCAGTACTTC. Its protein product is CASSFRRETQYF.

This chain uses TRBV9 with TRBJ2-7, with D perhaps TRBD2 (5 bases). Deletions cut 3 bases from V and 1 base from J, with 11 bases between. Germline-derived CDR1 and CDR2 are SGDLS and YYNGEE. The CDR3 sequence is 14 residues long. This CDR3 reads CASSETDFSYEQYF. The CDR3 nucleotides are TGTGCCAGCAGCGAAACGGACTTTTCCTACGAGCAGTACTTC.

J is TRBJ2-5 and V is TRBV7-9, with 15 bases lining up with TRBD2. CDR1 is SEHNR, CDR2 FQNEAQ, per germline (reference sequence). This CDR3 is built from 16 residues. V lost 5 bases, J lost 5 bases, and 6 bases stayed unmatched. Here the CDR3 DNA reads TGTGCCAGCAGCGTGGGACTAGCGGGAGGAATGGAGACCCAGTACTTC. This codes for CASSVGLAGGMETQYF.

The chain couples TRBV7-6 to TRBJ2-1, with 9 bases aligning to TRBD2. In germline, CDR1 is SGHVS, CDR2 FNYEAQ. V trimming: 4 bases; J trimming: 8 bases; junction bases outside the gene matches: 15. This CDR3 spans 17 amino acids. This CDR3 is CASSSPLEGGRVDEQFF. As DNA, the CDR3 is TGTGCCAGCAGCTCGCCTCTGGAAGGCGGGAGGGTCGATGAGCAGTTCTTC.

The V and J genes are TRBV4-3 and TRBJ2-7; D is perhaps TRBD1 (5 bases). The CDR3 contains 14 residues. Between the trimmed V and J ends, which lost 3 bases and 7 bases, there was a span of 16 bases. Per germline, CDR1 LGHNA and CDR2 YSLEER. The chain's CDR3 is CASSQARAAREQYF. DNA of the CDR3: TGCGCCAGCAGCCAGGCCAGGGCCGCGCGAGAGCAGTACTTC.

The genes are TRBV4-2 and TRBJ1-2, with D possibly being TRBD1 (6 bases). Germline V gene data show CDR1 as LGHNA and CDR2 as YNFKEQ. Trimming pared 7 bases from V and 3 bases from J, leaving 21 bases between. The CDR3 consists of 16 residues. The CDR3, as DNA: TGTGCCAGCACCGGGGGGGGCGGGCCTGGGTACTATGGCTACACCTTC. Translating it yields CASTGGGGPGYYGYTF.

The V gene is TRBV5-1, the J gene TRBJ2-3, with TRBD2 matching 7 bases. The CDR3 has 14 residues. Per the germline V gene, CDR1 is SGHRS and CDR2 is YFSETQ. The junction had 7 bases not matched to a gene; V was cut back by 7 bases and J by 2 bases. In DNA, the CDR3 is TGCGCCAGCTCTGGCGGGAGCATCACAGATACGCAGTATTTT. Protein sequence: CASSGGSITDTQYF.

V gene TRBV6-5 combines with J gene TRBJ2-7, with TRBD2 matching 8 bases. The CDR3 runs 15 residues. In germline, CDR1 is MNHEY, CDR2 SVGAGI. Trimming took 6 bases from V and 2 from J; bases not matched to a gene: 9. This CDR3 reads CASRLQAGAAYEQYF. The DNA of the CDR3 is TGTGCCAGCAGACTCCAAGCGGGAGCAGCCTACGAGCAGTACTTC.

The chain has TRBV18 and TRBJ2-3, with a tentative D call TRBD1 (6 bases). V gave up 1 base and J gave up 2 bases, with 7 bases separating them. Germline CDR1 and CDR2: KGHSH and LQKENI. The CDR3 is 14 residues long. The CDR3 nucleotides are TGTGCCAGCTCACCACGGGACAACACAGATACGCAGTATTTT. This gives the protein CASSPRDNTDTQYF.

J is TRBJ2-5 and V is TRBV4-2; possibly TRBD2 for D (6 bases). The CDR3 covers 14 residues. V lost 4 bases to trimming and J lost 3 bases, with 12 bases between them. Germline V CDR1 and CDR2: LGHNA, YNFKEQ. The CDR3 protein is CASSRGGVEETQYF. CDR3 bases: TGTGCCAGCAGCCGTGGAGGGGTGGAAGAGACCCAGTACTTC.

This clone occurred once. The rearrangement links TRBV10-2 to TRBJ2-5; D remains ambiguous. Germline V CDR1 and CDR2: WSHSY, SAAADI. The V end lost 6 bases, the J end lost 4 bases, and 9 bases lay between the germline ends. The CDR3 contains 12 residues. CDR3 nucleotide sequence: TGCGCCAGCAGATCCACGCGAGAGACCCAGTACTTC. This codes for CASRSTRETQYF.

V and J are TRBV5-5 and TRBJ1-1; 7 bases agree with TRBD1. From germline, CDR1 is SGHKS and CDR2 YYEKEE (reference sequence). V shed 0 bases and J 6 bases; nucleotides not matched to a gene: 5. The CDR3 runs 14 residues. The CDR3 nucleotides are TGTGCCAGCAGCTTGGAGGGGGCTTATCCTGAAGCTTTCTTT. This sequence encodes CASSLEGAYPEAFF. The complete variable domain, with remaining parts taken from reference TRBV5-5 and TRBJ1-1, reads DAGVTQSPTHLIKTRGQQVTLRCSPISGHKSVSWYQQVLGQGPQFIFQYYEKEERGRGNFPDRFSARQFPNYSSELNVNALLLGDSALYLCASSLEGAYPEAFFGQGTRLTVV.